Included here is one T cell receptor beta chain sequence, with context. In the study's own analysis: Nucleated cell counts were estimated from reference gene primer amplification. The repertoire was sequenced with immunoSEQ multiplex PCR; TCRdb's copy has only in-frame clones and lacks some. Clonal size and the V and J genes are those of that table, whereas D and trimming came from the DNA. The data hold under 400,000 clones, with around 87% observed a single time. Germline V gives CDR1 SGHNT, CDR2 YYREEE (reference sequence). The CDR3 has 16 residues. Trimming cost V 4 bases and J 3 bases, with 20 bases left between them. This specimen belongs to a study of blood T cell repertoires in COVID-19. On the study more broadly: Acute-phase and convalescent COVID-19 samples originated in the United States, Italy and Spain.

This chain connects TRBV5-4 to TRBJ2-7; D gene ambiguous. The sequenced sample consisted of peripheral blood. The clonotype was recovered from a man in his late teens or twenties with active or convalescent COVID-19. CDR3 nucleotides: TGTGCCAGCAGCCCCCCTGGTGACACCGTTAACTACGAGCAGTACTTC. Translated, it gives CASSPPGDTVNYEQYF. Full variable domain (outside the CDR3, taken from reference TRBV5-4 and TRBJ2-7): ETGVTQSPTHLIKTRGQQVTLRCSSQSGHNTVSWYQQALGQGPQFIFQYYREEENGRGNFPPRFSGLQFPNYSSELNVNALELDDSALYLCASSPPGDTVNYEQYFGPGTRLTVT.